This TCR beta chain emerged from a study of T cell changes during pregnancy in multiple sclerosis. Produced via immunoSEQ multiplex PCR; TCRdb's table is partial and in-frame only. The table shows about 98,000 clones, with 92% occurring only once. The CDR3 runs 16 residues. Trimming removed 6 bases from V and 8 bases from J; junction bases left unmatched: 16. In germline, CDR1 is SGHVS, CDR2 FQNEAQ. The chain is built from TRBV7-8 and TRBJ2-1; 7 nucleotides line up with TRBD2. The sequence was collected from a female donor in good health, enrolled as a control in a pregnancy study. Sequencing was performed on peripheral blood, taken after pregnancy. The CDR3 loop reads CASRRKREGSPDEQFF. The CDR3 DNA follows: TGTGCCAGCAGACGGAAGAGGGAGGGCTCCCCCGATGAGCAGTTCTTC.